Reported below is one T cell receptor beta chain. The germline V gene encodes CDR1 MNHEY and CDR2 SVGAGI. Trimming cost V 0 bases and J 0 bases, with 12 bases left between them. The CDR3 has 16 amino acids. This specimen comes from a study of T cells in Graves' hyperthyroidism and ophthalmopathy. Authors of the study amplified TCR beta CDR3 regions from RNA transcripts. Initially, a first-round RT-PCR of the TCR CDR3 employed the HTBI primer set. TCRdb re-analysed the multiplex PCR reads in MiXCR, keeping a single row per CDR3 protein. The repertoire holds approximately 430,000 distinct CDR3 sequences, with about a sixth as singletons.

Input material: blood. The chain links TRBV6-5 to TRBJ2-7; unclear D gene. The TCR was taken from a woman between 18 and 29 years old with Graves' hyperthyroidism. Written as DNA, the CDR3 is TGTGCCAGCAGTTACTCGCGTCAGCCAAGCTCCTACGAGCAGTACTTC. Protein sequence: CASSYSRQPSSYEQYF.